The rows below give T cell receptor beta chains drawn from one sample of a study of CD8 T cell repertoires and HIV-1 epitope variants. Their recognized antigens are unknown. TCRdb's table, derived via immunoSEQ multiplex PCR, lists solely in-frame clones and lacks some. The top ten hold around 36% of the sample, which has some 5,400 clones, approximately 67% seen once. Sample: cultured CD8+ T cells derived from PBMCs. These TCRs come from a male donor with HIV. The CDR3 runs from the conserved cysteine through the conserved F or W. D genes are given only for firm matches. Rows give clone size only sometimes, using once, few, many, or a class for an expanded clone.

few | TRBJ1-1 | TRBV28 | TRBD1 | TGTGCCAGCGCCATCCAGGGGGGAGACACTGAAGCTTTCTTT | CASAIQGGDTEAFF
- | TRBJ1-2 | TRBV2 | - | TGTGCCAGCAAGACCAGGAGTAACTATGGCTACACCTTC | CASKTRSNYGYTF
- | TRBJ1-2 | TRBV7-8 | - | TGTGCCAGCAGCTTCGAGCATGGGGCAGGGTTCTATGGCTACACCTTC | CASSFEHGAGFYGYTF
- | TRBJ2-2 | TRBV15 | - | TGTGCCACCCGTAATAGCTTGAGCACCGGGGAGCTGTTTTTT | CATRNSLSTGELFF
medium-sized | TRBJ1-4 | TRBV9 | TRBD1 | TGTGCCAGCAGCCCAAGGGACAGTTCTAATGAAAAACTGTTTTTT | CASSPRDSSNEKLFF
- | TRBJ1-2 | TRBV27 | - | TGTGCCAATTCTCTGGGAGGAGATGGCTACACCTTC | CANSLGGDGYTF
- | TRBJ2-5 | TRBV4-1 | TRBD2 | TGCGCCAGCAGCTACTCCGGGACTAGCCAAGAGACCCAGTACTTC | CASSYSGTSQETQYF
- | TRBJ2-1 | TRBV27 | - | TGTGCCAGCAGTTTATTCCCCGAGAGCTCCTACAATGAGCAGTTCTTC | CASSLFPESSYNEQFF
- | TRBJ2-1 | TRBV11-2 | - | TGTGCCAGCAGCTTAGATTTGGGCCACAGCTCCTACAATGAGCAGTTCTTC | CASSLDLGHSSYNEQFF
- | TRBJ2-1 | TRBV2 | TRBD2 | TGTGCCAGCAGTGAATTGCGGGCTAGCGGGAGGTATGAGCAGTTCTTC | CASSELRASGRYEQFF
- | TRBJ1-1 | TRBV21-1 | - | TGTGCCAGCAGCAAAATTGGGGGGGCGCGTGGGACTGAAGCTTTCTTT | CASSKIGGARGTEAFF
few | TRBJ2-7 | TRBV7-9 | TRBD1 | TGTGCCAGCAGCTCGACCCTGAGAGGACAGGGTATCTACGAGCAGTACTTC | CASSSTLRGQGIYEQYF
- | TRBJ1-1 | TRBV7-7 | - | TGTGCTAGCAGCTCCGAGCTGAACACTGAAGCTTTCTTT | CASSSELNTEAFF
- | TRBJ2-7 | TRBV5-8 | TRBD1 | TGTGCCAGCAGCTTGGGACCTCCGGGACAGGGTTCCTACGAGCAGTACTTC | CASSLGPPGQGSYEQYF
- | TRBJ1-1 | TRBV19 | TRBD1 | TGTGCCAGTAGTACCCGGACAGGGGTAAACACTGAAGCTTTCTTT | CASSTRTGVNTEAFF
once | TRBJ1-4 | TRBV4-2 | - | TGTGCCAGCAGCCAAGGATCACAGGAGGAACTGTTTTTT | CASSQGSQEELFF
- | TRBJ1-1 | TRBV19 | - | TGTGCCAGTAGCCCTGAAATGGGCCTGCAGAACACTGAAGCTTTCTTT | CASSPEMGLQNTEAFF
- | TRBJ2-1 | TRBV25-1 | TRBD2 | TGTGCCAGCAGTGAATATGGAGCGGGGCACAATGAGCAGTTCTTC | CASSEYGAGHNEQFF
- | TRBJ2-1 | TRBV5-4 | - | TGTGCCAGCAGCTTGGGGGGACTTCTGAATGAGCAGTTCTTC | CASSLGGLLNEQFF
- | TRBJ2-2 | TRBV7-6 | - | TGTGCCAGCAGCTCCGATTTGACCGAACTGGGGACCGGGGAGCTGTTTTTT | CASSSDLTELGTGELFF
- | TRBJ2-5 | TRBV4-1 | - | TGCGCCAGCAGCCAAGATAGGGGACAAGAACAAGAGACCCAGTACTTC | CASSQDRGQEQETQYF
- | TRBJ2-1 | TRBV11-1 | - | TGTGCCAGCAGCTTTAACCCCAATGAGCAGTTCTTC | CASSFNPNEQFF
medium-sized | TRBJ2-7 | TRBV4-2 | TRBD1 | TGTGCCAGCAGCCAAACAGGGGTCAACGAGCAGTACTTC | CASSQTGVNEQYF
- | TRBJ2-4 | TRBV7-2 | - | TGTGCCAGCAGCCACCGGCGTAGCGGAGAGAGGGGGATAAACATTCAGTACTTC | CASSHRRSGERGINIQYF
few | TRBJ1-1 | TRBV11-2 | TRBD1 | TGTGCCAGCAGCTTAGGACAGGGGAAATTTGAAGCTTTCTTT | CASSLGQGKFEAFF
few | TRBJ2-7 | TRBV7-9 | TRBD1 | TGTGCCAGCAGCTTGGGACAGTACCTTCGTGAGCAGTACTTC | CASSLGQYLREQYF
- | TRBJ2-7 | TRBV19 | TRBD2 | TGTGCCAGTAGTATAGGTGGGACTAGCGGGGACACCTACGAGCAGTACTTC | CASSIGGTSGDTYEQYF
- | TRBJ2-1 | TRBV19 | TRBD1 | TGTGCCAGTAGTTCGGGACAGGGGGTCCATGAGCAGTTCTTC | CASSSGQGVHEQFF
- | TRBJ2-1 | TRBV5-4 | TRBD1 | TGTGCCAGCAGCTTGGTTGTTGGCGGGACAGGCAATGAGCAGTTCTTC | CASSLVVGGTGNEQFF
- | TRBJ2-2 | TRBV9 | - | TGTGCCAGCAGCAATGCTTTGGGCACATTGAACACCGGGGAGCTGTTTTTT | CASSNALGTLNTGELFF
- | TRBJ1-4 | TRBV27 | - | TGTGCCAGCGCCTTTAGAGGGTTGGGACGGGCTAATGAAAAACTGTTTTTT | CASAFRGLGRANEKLFF
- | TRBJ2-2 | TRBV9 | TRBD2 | TGTGCCAGCAGCGTAGCAGCGGGGGGTCGCAAGGGGGAGCTGTTTTTT | CASSVAAGGRKGELFF
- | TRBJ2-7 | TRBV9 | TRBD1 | TGTGCCAGCAGTGTGGGACAGGGGGCCCATTACGAGCAGTACTTC | CASSVGQGAHYEQYF
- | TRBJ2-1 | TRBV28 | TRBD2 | TGTGCCAGCAGTTTAGTGGGAGGGAATAATGAGCAGTTCTTC | CASSLVGGNNEQFF
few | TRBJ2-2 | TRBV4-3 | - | TGCGCCAGCAGCCAAGTCCCCTTCCGAGGGGGAGCCGGGGAGCTGTTTTTT | CASSQVPFRGGAGELFF
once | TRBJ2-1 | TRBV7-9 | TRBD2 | TGTGCCAGCATCCGCGGGGGACTCGCCAATGAGCAGTTCTTC | CASIRGGLANEQFF
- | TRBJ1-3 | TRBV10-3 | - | TGTGCCATCAGTGACCCCGTGACCTCTGGAAACACCATATATTTT | CAISDPVTSGNTIYF
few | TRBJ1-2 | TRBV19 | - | TGTGCCAGTTATCAGGGGAGGGATGGCTACACCTTC | CASYQGRDGYTF
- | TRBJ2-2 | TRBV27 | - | TGTGCCAGCAGTTTATTATGGGAGTCCTACGTCGGGGAGCTGTTTTTT | CASSLLWESYVGELFF
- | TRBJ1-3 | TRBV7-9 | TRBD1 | TGTGCCAGCAGCAACGGGACAGTCTCTGGAAACACCATATATTTT | CASSNGTVSGNTIYF
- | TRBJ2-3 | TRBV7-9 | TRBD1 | TGTGCCAGCAGATCTGAGGGGGCAACAGATACGCAGTATTTT | CASRSEGATDTQYF
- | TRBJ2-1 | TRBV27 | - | TGTGCCAGCAAACAAATAGGACGAATGGGGCCTTTCTACAATGAGCAGTTCTTC | CASKQIGRMGPFYNEQFF
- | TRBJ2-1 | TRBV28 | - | TGTGCCAGCAGTTTCTTTGGGACTTCATACAATGAGCAGTTCTTC | CASSFFGTSYNEQFF
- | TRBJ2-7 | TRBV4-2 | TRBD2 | TGTGCCAGCAGCCCAGTGCTAGCGGGGGACCGTCCGTACGAGCAGTACTTC | CASSPVLAGDRPYEQYF
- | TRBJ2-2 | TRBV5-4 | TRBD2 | TGTGCCAGCAGCTTCCTAGCGGGCGGGGAGCTGTTTTTT | CASSFLAGGELFF
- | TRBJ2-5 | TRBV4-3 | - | TGCGCCAGCAGCCTGGATCCGAGGGCGGAGACCCAGTACTTC | CASSLDPRAETQYF
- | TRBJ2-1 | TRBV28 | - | TGTGCCAGCAGTCCTACCCCACTAGCACACTCTCACAATGAGCAGTTCTTC | CASSPTPLAHSHNEQFF
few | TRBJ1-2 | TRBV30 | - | TGTGCCTGGAGTGTACTGGCAGGGCCTAACTATGGCTACACCTTC | CAWSVLAGPNYGYTF
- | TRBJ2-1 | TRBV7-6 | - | TGTGCCAGCAGCTTAGAGGCGAGCTCCTACAATGAGCAGTTCTTC | CASSLEASSYNEQFF
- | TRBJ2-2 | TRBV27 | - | TGTGCCAGCAGTTTAGAGGCCCCAGGGACCGGGGAGCTGTTTTTT | CASSLEAPGTGELFF
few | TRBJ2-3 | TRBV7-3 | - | TGTGCCAGCAGTTCCAACGACGCAGATACGCAGTATTTT | CASSSNDADTQYF
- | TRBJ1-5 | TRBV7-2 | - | TGTGCCAGCAGCTCGGAGGGCTATAGCAATCAGCCCCAGCATTTT | CASSSEGYSNQPQHF
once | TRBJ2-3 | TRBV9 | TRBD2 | TGTGCCAGCAGCGTAGCTTCGGGACCTAGCGGGGGTGCAGATACGCAGTATTTT | CASSVASGPSGGADTQYF
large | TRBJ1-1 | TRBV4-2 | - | TGTGCCAGCAGCCAAGTGAACACTGAAGCTTTCTTT | CASSQVNTEAFF